This paragraph covers one T cell receptor (beta chain) sequence. This entry belongs to a study of shared clonotypes between healthy human individuals. Unsorted PBMCs provided DNA that was sequenced on ten immunoSEQ deep assay plates. Assay: immunoSEQ multiplex PCR; the TCRdb copy retains only in-frame clones and omits some. The table lists about half a million clones, around 75% of them singletons. Donors comprised only Caucasian adults living in Nashville, Tennessee. V was clipped by 6 bases and J by 7 bases, with 16 bases between them. The CDR3 consists of 13 residues. From germline, CDR1 is MNHEY and CDR2 SVGAGI.

The clonotype comes from a woman between 40 and 50 years old in good health. Some clones in this sample may be carry-over from other donors' samples. Sequenced material: PBMCs. This rearrangement joins TRBV6-5 to TRBJ2-7; no clear D gene. Here the CDR3 reads CASRNTATWEQYF. The CDR3 coding sequence is TGTGCCAGCAGGAATACAGCGACCTGGGAGCAGTACTTC.